This TCR beta chain was recovered during a study of T cell repertoires in cytomegalovirus infection. Study-level information: Matching HLA type and CMV infection were both indicated by public TCR beta signatures.

Study conclusions and caveats: Ex vivo responses were dominated by HLA-C-restricted CMV-specific TCR beta clonotypes.

This clonotype occurred many times. Its target is not known. TCRdb re-called the reads through MiXCR, storing one row per CDR3 protein. The sample yields 310,000 or so distinct CDR3 sequences, around 9.1% seen once. The CDR3 spans 12 residues. The V gene's germline CDR1 is SNHLY and CDR2 FYNNEI. V lost 7 bases to trimming and J lost 6 bases; unmatched junction nucleotides: 3. This receptor was obtained from a human donor in good health (CMV status not recorded). Some clones in this sample may be carry-over from other donors' samples. The sample comprised PBMCs. The chain is built from TRBV2 and TRBJ2-1; 7 bases align to TRBD2. The CDR3 is CASNTGGNEQFF. The CDR3 bases are TGTGCCAGCAACACGGGAGGCAATGAGCAGTTCTTC.